Following are 29 T cell receptor beta chains from one sample sequenced in a study of blood T cell repertoires in COVID-19. Repertoires were generated with immunoSEQ multiplex PCR, while TCRdb's copy carries only in-frame clones and drops some. The sample lists around 63,000 clones; 70% to 90% were seen once. Sequences were obtained from peripheral blood. The receptors come from a woman aged 80 or over with acute or convalescent COVID-19.

The CDR3 nucleotides read TGTGCCAGCAGCTTAGACCGGCGGGCCTCGTCCACTGAAGCTTTCTTT. Amino acids: CASSLDRRASSTEAFF. The rearrangement links TRBV7-2 to TRBJ1-1; no clear D. Trimming stripped 1 base from V and 4 bases from J, with 16 bases between. CDR1 is SGHTA, CDR2 FQGNSA, per germline. The CDR3 runs to 16 residues.

The CDR3 bases are TGTGCCAGCAGAATCAGCGGCGGCACTGAAGCTTTCTTT. It codes for CASRISGGTEAFF. The chain is built from TRBV11-2 and TRBJ1-1; D call uncertain. The CDR3 is 13 residues long. Per germline, CDR1 SGHAT and CDR2 FQNNGV. Trimming removed 6 bases at V and 4 bases at J, with 12 bases between.

This chain uses TRBV19 with TRBJ1-4; 8 bases align to TRBD1. Germline lookup yields CDR1 LNHDA and CDR2 SQIVND (reference sequence). V lost 2 bases to trimming and J lost 7 bases; unmatched junction nucleotides: 6. This CDR3 has 15 amino acids. CDR3 loop: CASSIQTGVGEKLFF. Here the CDR3 DNA reads TGTGCCAGTAGTATACAGACAGGGGTCGGTGAAAAACTGTTTTTT. Filled out from reference TRBV19 and TRBJ1-4, the complete variable domain reads DGGITQSPKYLFRKEGQNVTLSCEQNLNHDAMYWYRQDPGQGLRLIYYSQIVNDFQKGDIAEGYSVSREKKESFPLTVTSAQKNPTAFYLCASSIQTGVGEKLFFGSGTQLSVL.

The chain combines TRBV28 with TRBJ1-2; TRBD1 aligns across 9 bases. CDR1 and CDR2 from the germline V gene are MDHEN and SYDVKM. The CDR3 covers 15 residues. V dropped 6 bases and J dropped 7; count of bases not matched to a gene: 12. In DNA, the CDR3 is TGTGCCAGCAGACCGACAGGGGGTGGGATATTTGGCTACACCTTC. Encoded protein: CASRPTGGGIFGYTF.

This chain uses TRBV28 with TRBJ1-2; TRBD1 matches 7 bases. The CDR3 totals 14 residues. J gave up 3 bases and V 4 bases, and 5 bases lay outside the gene matches. The germline V gene has CDR1 MDHEN and CDR2 SYDVKM. The CDR3 is CASSSSGTDYGYTF. As DNA, the CDR3 is TGTGCCAGCAGTTCTTCCGGGACAGACTATGGCTACACCTTC.

This clone was found once. This chain uses TRBV7-6 with TRBJ1-2, with D possibly matching TRBD1 (5 bases). The CDR3 covers 13 residues. Trimming removed 8 bases at V and 3 bases at J, with 13 bases between. CDR1 SGHVS and CDR2 FNYEAQ come from the germline V gene. CDR3 nucleotides: TGTGCCAGCCCTCAGGGATTGGACTATGGCTACACCTTC. It encodes CASPQGLDYGYTF.

V gene TRBV19 combines with J gene TRBJ2-1; 7 nucleotides align to TRBD1. Germline assignment: CDR1 LNHDA and CDR2 SQIVND (reference sequence). The CDR3 spans 18 residues. V gave up 5 bases and J gave up 6 bases; unmatched junction bases: 19. The CDR3 loop is CASSPWGQLVGYGNEQFF. DNA of the CDR3: TGTGCCAGTAGTCCATGGGGACAGTTAGTAGGGTACGGCAATGAGCAGTTCTTC.

This clone has just one count. The gene calls are TRBV27 and TRBJ1-4; 8 bases fit TRBD1. This CDR3 is 16 amino acids long. The V gene end was trimmed by 4 bases and the J gene end by 7 bases; junction bases not matched to a gene: 11. From germline, CDR1 is MNHEY and CDR2 SMNVEV (reference sequence). The CDR3 here is CASSSQGAGGREKLFF. For the CDR3, the DNA is TGTGCCAGCAGTTCCCAGGGGGCAGGGGGCCGTGAAAAACTGTTTTTT.

CDR3 sequence reads: CASSSGQLNSNQPQHF. CDR3 in DNA: TGTGCCAGCAGCTCGGGACAGCTCAATAGCAATCAGCCCCAGCATTTT. This chain joins TRBV7-9 and TRBJ1-5; TRBD1 agrees at 7 bases. Germline V gives CDR1 SEHNR, CDR2 FQNEAQ (reference sequence). The CDR3 is 16 residues long. The V and J ends lost 4 bases and 0 bases, in that order; junction bases with no gene match: 6.

The chain's CDR3 is CASSSRSNNQPQHF. Here the CDR3 DNA reads TGTGCCAGCAGCTCACGGAGTAACAATCAGCCCCAGCATTTT. The genes are TRBV7-3 and TRBJ1-5; D is unresolved. CDR1 is SGHTA and CDR2 is FQGTGA in the germline V gene. The CDR3 runs 14 residues. Trimming left V 4 bases short and J 3 bases short, with 10 bases between. Filled out from reference TRBV7-3 and TRBJ1-5, the complete variable domain reads GAGVSQTPSNKVTEKGKYVELRCDPISGHTALYWYRQSLGQGPEFLIYFQGTGAADDSGLPNDRFFAVRPEGSVSTLKIQRTERGDSAVYLCASSSRSNNQPQHFGDGTRLSIL.

The chain recombines TRBV7-2 with TRBJ2-4; 7 nucleotides match TRBD2. Germline-derived CDR1 and CDR2 are SGHTA and FQGNSA. There are 16 residues in the CDR3. V lost 3 bases to trimming and J lost 5 bases; unmatched junction nucleotides: 10. The CDR3 DNA reads as TGTGCCAGCAGCTTTCTAGCGGCCCCGGCGGAAAACATTCAGTACTTC. It yields the protein CASSFLAAPAENIQYF.

The V gene is TRBV5-1, the J gene TRBJ1-5; maybe TRBD1 (6 bases). Per the germline V gene, CDR1 is SGHRS and CDR2 is YFSETQ. The CDR3 covers 11 residues. Deletions cut 4 bases from V and 16 bases from J, with 15 bases between. CDR3 loop: CASSAEGGTHF. The CDR3 DNA is TGCGCCAGCAGCGCCGAGGGGGGGACTCATTTT. The variable domain in full, with the rest retrieved from reference TRBV5-1 and TRBJ1-5, is KAGVTQTPRYLIKTRGQQVTLSCSPISGHRSVSWYQQTPGQGLQFLFEYFSETQRNKGNFPGRFSGRQFSNSRSEMNVSTLELGDSALYLCASSAEGGTHFGDGTRLSIL.

The gene calls are TRBV30 and TRBJ2-5, with 10 bases aligning to TRBD2. The trim removed 6 bases at V and 1 base at J, leaving 11 bases unmatched. The germline V gene has CDR1 GTSNPN and CDR2 SVGIG (reference sequence). The CDR3 has 16 residues. As DNA, the CDR3 is TGTGCCTGCAGACTAGCGGGCCCGATTGTCCAAGAGACCCAGTACTTC. It is translated as CACRLAGPIVQETQYF.

The rearrangement links TRBV19 to TRBJ1-1; D uncertain. The germline CDR1 and CDR2 sequences are LNHDA and SQIVND (reference sequence). The V end was cut by 3 bases, the J end by 1 base, with 12 bases between. CDR3 size: 15 residues. CDR3 amino acids: CASSIPQVSNTEAFF. The CDR3 bases are TGTGCCAGTAGTATTCCCCAGGTCTCGAACACTGAAGCTTTCTTT.

The rearrangement links TRBV27 to TRBJ1-2; 7 bases align to TRBD1. This CDR3 has 14 amino acids. V lost 6 bases, J lost 6 bases, and 10 bases stayed unmatched. Germline values: CDR1 MNHEY, CDR2 SMNVEV (reference sequence). CDR3 region: CASSKGDRVDGYTF. As DNA, the CDR3 is TGTGCCAGCAGCAAAGGAGACAGGGTGGATGGCTACACCTTC.

The chain joins TRBV7-8 to TRBJ1-1, with a possible D match to TRBD1 (6 bases). The germline V gene has CDR1 SGHVS and CDR2 FQNEAQ. This CDR3 region has 18 residues. The V end was cut by 0 bases, the J end by 3 bases, with 20 bases between. The CDR3 here is CASSLAGLAGVWDTEAFF. The CDR3, as DNA: TGTGCCAGCAGCTTAGCCGGGCTGGCAGGGGTATGGGACACTGAAGCTTTCTTT.

The V call is TRBV9, the J call TRBJ2-7; 8 positions match TRBD2. The CDR3 sequence is 16 residues long. V lost 0 bases and J lost 0; bases outside the gene matches: 5. Germline V CDR1 and CDR2: SGDLS, YYNGEE. The CDR3 loop reads CASSVGSGGRSYEQYF. The CDR3, as DNA: TGTGCCAGCAGCGTAGGGAGCGGGGGACGCTCCTACGAGCAGTACTTC.

V is TRBV7-2 and J is TRBJ2-1; 7 nucleotides agree with TRBD2. Germline V lookup: CDR1 SGHTA, CDR2 FQGNSA. This CDR3 spans 15 amino acids. The junction had 13 bases not matched to a gene; V was cut back by 2 bases and J by 12 bases. This CDR3 is CASSLIAGAPKGQFF. For the CDR3, the DNA is TGTGCCAGCAGCTTAATCGCGGGAGCGCCTAAAGGGCAGTTCTTC.

The chain recombines TRBV11-3 with TRBJ1-1, with 9 bases fitting TRBD1. The CDR3 extends over 15 amino acids. J lost 3 bases, V lost 5 bases, and 7 bases had no gene match. The V gene's germline CDR1 is SGHNT and CDR2 YENEEA. Here the CDR3 DNA reads TGTGCCAGCAGCACCGGGACAGGGTCCTACACTGAAGCTTTCTTT. Protein: CASSTGTGSYTEAFF.

V is TRBV5-1 and J is TRBJ1-2; perhaps TRBD1 as D (6 bases). Between the trimmed V and J ends, which lost 0 bases and 8 bases, there was a span of 20 bases. This CDR3 is 16 amino acids long. The V gene's germline CDR1 is SGHRS and CDR2 YFSETQ. DNA of the CDR3: TGCGCCAGCAGCTTGGGGGCCCAGGGGCTCTGGCGGGGCTACACCTTC. Protein: CASSLGAQGLWRGYTF.

The chain links TRBV30 to TRBJ2-7, with 9 positions matching TRBD2. The germline V gene has CDR1 GTSNPN and CDR2 SVGIG (reference sequence). This CDR3 spans 14 amino acids. Losses at the gene ends were 3 bases for V and 3 bases for J; bases not matched to a gene: 6. This CDR3 is CAWRRLAGIYEQYF. The DNA of the CDR3 is TGTGCCTGGAGACGGCTAGCGGGGATCTACGAGCAGTACTTC.

The rearrangement joins TRBV10-1 to TRBJ2-5, with D perhaps matching TRBD1 (5 bases). This CDR3 has 13 residues. Trimming took 3 bases from V and 7 from J, leaving 12 bases between them. Germline V CDR1 and CDR2: WNHNN, SYGVQD (reference sequence). The CDR3 loop is CASSEGEPRTQYF. Written as DNA, the CDR3 is TGCGCCAGCAGTGAAGGGGAACCACGGACCCAGTACTTC.

This rearrangement joins TRBV5-6 to TRBJ2-7; 9 bases agree with TRBD1. The V gene's germline CDR1 is SGHDT and CDR2 YYEEEE. J gave up 6 bases and V 2 bases, and 9 bases lay outside the gene matches. The CDR3 is 15 residues long. The CDR3 bases are TGTGCCAGCAGCTTACTGGCCGGGACAGGGAGCGAGCAGTACTTC. Translated, it gives CASSLLAGTGSEQYF.

The chain has TRBV7-2 and TRBJ2-3, with D unresolved. CDR1 and CDR2 (germline): SGHTA, FQGNSA. The CDR3 has 12 residues. With 4 bases removed from V and 11 bases from J, the gap between germline ends came to 13 bases. The CDR3 bases are TGTGCCAGCAGCTCCCCGGGTGGCGGGCAGTATTTT. Its protein product is CASSSPGGGQYF.

The chain is built from TRBV19 and TRBJ2-1, with a tentative D call TRBD2 (7 bases). Germline CDR1 LNHDA, CDR2 SQIVND (reference sequence). The germline V and J ends were trimmed by 10 bases and 7 bases, with 20 bases remaining between them. CDR3 length equals 14 residues. The CDR3 DNA reads TGTGCCACCTCGCCGACGGGGGGCCAAAATGAGCAGTTCTTC. Amino acid sequence: CATSPTGGQNEQFF.

The chain links TRBV6-5 to TRBJ2-2, with TRBD2 identical over 7 bases. The CDR3 spans 14 residues. Per the germline V gene, CDR1 is MNHEY and CDR2 is SVGAGI. Trimming took 7 bases from V and 2 from J; bases not matched to a gene: 4. CDR3: CASTSGANTGELFF. CDR3 DNA: TGTGCCAGCACGAGCGGGGCTAACACCGGGGAGCTGTTTTTT.

The genes are TRBV18 and TRBJ1-1; perhaps TRBD1 as D (5 bases). This CDR3 comprises 15 residues. Germline V gene lookup returns CDR1 KGHSH and CDR2 LQKENI. Trimming took off 4 bases at V and 4 bases at J, with 16 bases between the two ends. The CDR3 DNA reads as TGTGCCAGCTCACTATGGGGGGAGTCGGGCACTGAAGCTTTCTTT. It translates to CASSLWGESGTEAFF.

The chain couples TRBV11-2 to TRBJ2-5, with a possible D match to TRBD2 (5 bases). The CDR3 length is 15 residues. Trimming removed 0 bases at V and 5 bases at J, with 13 bases between. Germline CDR1 reads SGHAT; CDR2 reads FQNNGV. CDR3 in amino acids: CASSLDWARGETQYF. The CDR3 coding sequence is TGTGCCAGCAGCTTAGATTGGGCTCGAGGGGAGACCCAGTACTTC.

This chain connects TRBV27 to TRBJ2-2; D might be TRBD2 (5 bases). Germline lookup yields CDR1 MNHEY and CDR2 SMNVEV (reference sequence). This CDR3 spans 18 amino acids. V was trimmed by 3 bases and J by 4 bases, leaving 21 bases between them. Here the CDR3 DNA reads TGTGCCAGCAGTTTCGGTCTCCTCGTGGGCAGCGGCACCGGGGAGCTGTTTTTT. It encodes CASSFGLLVGSGTGELFF.